The rows below give T cell receptor beta chains drawn from one sample of a study of blood T cell repertoires in COVID-19. Produced via immunoSEQ multiplex PCR; TCRdb's table is partial and in-frame only. The sample includes about 440,000 clones, about 90% of them seen just once. Material: PBMCs or T cells enriched from blood (not recorded which). Receptor source: a man aged 18 to 29 who had recovered from COVID-19. The CDR3 runs from the conserved cysteine through the conserved F or W. D genes are given only for firm matches.

TRBJ1-5 | TRBD1 | TRBV19 | TGTGCCAGCCAGAGACAGGGGGAGTTCGGTAGCAATCAGCCCCAGCATTTT | CASQRQGEFGSNQPQHF
TRBJ1-3 | . | TRBV18 | TGTGCCAGCTCACCCGAAATACCACAGGGTGCTGGAAACACCATATATTTT | CASSPEIPQGAGNTIYF
TRBJ2-7 | . | TRBV2 | TGTGCCAGGGCTCAGGGGCACGAGCAGTACTTC | CARAQGHEQYF
TRBJ1-3 | . | TRBV5-6 | TGTGCCAGCAGCTTGTATCCAGGGGCCAGAAACACCATATATTTT | CASSLYPGARNTIYF
TRBJ2-7 | . | TRBV11-3 | TGTGCCAGCAGCAGAACGGGCGAGCAGTACTTC | CASSRTGEQYF
TRBJ1-2 | . | TRBV4-1 | TGCGCCAGCAGCGCCCAACTAGGCGGGGGAGAAGGCTACACCTTC | CASSAQLGGGEGYTF
TRBJ1-1 | TRBD1 | TRBV19 | TGTGCCAGTAGTATTGGATACAGGGGGCTCAACACTGAAGCTTTCTTT | CASSIGYRGLNTEAFF
TRBJ2-7 | . | TRBV11-2 | TGTGCCAGCAGCTTAGCGGGATCTACCTACGAGCAGTACTTC | CASSLAGSTYEQYF
TRBJ2-2 | TRBD1 | TRBV30 | TGTGCCTGGAGTGTACAGGGGCCCGGGGAGCTGTTTTTT | CAWSVQGPGELFF
TRBJ1-2 | . | TRBV29-1 | TGCAGCGTTGTGGGTCTACAGGGAACCACCTTC | CSVVGLQGTTF
TRBJ2-7 | . | TRBV30 | TGTGCCTGCATAATAATGAGCGAGCAGTACTTC | CACIIMSEQYF
TRBJ2-5 | . | TRBV11-2 | TGTGCCAGCAGCTTATGGGGGACACAGCAAGAGACCCAGTACTTC | CASSLWGTQQETQYF
TRBJ1-4 | TRBD1 | TRBV18 | TGTGCCAGCTCGACCAGGGGGGCTAATGAAAAACTGTTTTTT | CASSTRGANEKLFF